This entry lists 4 T cell receptor beta chains sequenced from one sample in a study of OX40 agonist ivuxolimab in advanced cancers. The method was immunoSEQ multiplex PCR; TCRdb's version includes in-frame clones alone and lacks a portion of them. The sample lists about 58,000 clones; about 89% were seen once. Sequencing used CD4+ or CD8+ T cells sorted from blood, obtained in a trial of the OX40 agonist ivuxolimab. The receptors were gathered from an adult with an advanced solid tumor such as melanoma, head and neck, liver or kidney cancer.

The genes are TRBV19 and TRBJ2-1; 12 nucleotides align to TRBD2. CDR1 LNHDA and CDR2 SQIVND come from the germline V gene (reference sequence). The CDR3 runs 16 residues. Unmatched junction bases numbered 7, after V lost 5 bases and J lost 5 bases. CDR3 sequence: CASSAPGLAGNNEQFF. The CDR3 DNA is TGTGCCAGTAGTGCCCCCGGACTAGCGGGGAACAATGAGCAGTTCTTC.

The chain combines TRBV5-6 with TRBJ1-4; TRBD1 is a possible D gene (5 bases). The CDR3 is made up of 13 amino acids. The germline CDR1 and CDR2 sequences are SGHDT and YYEEEE. Deletions cut 4 bases from V and 5 bases from J, with 9 bases between. The CDR3 is CASSHAGNEKLFF. The CDR3 nucleotides are TGTGCCAGCAGCCACGCAGGGAATGAAAAACTGTTTTTT. Based on the CDR3 plus reference TRBV5-6 and TRBJ1-4, the full variable domain is DAGVTQSPTHLIKTRGQQVTLRCSPKSGHDTVSWYQQALGQGPQFIFQYYEEEERQRGNFPDRFSGHQFPNYSSELNVNALLLGDSALYLCASSHAGNEKLFFGSGTQLSVL.

This chain joins TRBV5-8 and TRBJ1-2; no firm D call. V shed 2 bases and J shed 0 bases, with 14 bases lying between them. CDR1 is SGHTS, CDR2 YDEGEE, per germline. The CDR3 consists of 16 residues. In DNA form, the CDR3 reads TGTGCCAGCAGCTTTATGGGCGGACGAGCTAACTATGGCTACACCTTC. This gives the protein CASSFMGGRANYGYTF.

The chain couples TRBV29-1 to TRBJ2-5; TRBD2 might be the D (5 bases). Matching the DNA end better, TRBJ2-7 makes the J call doubtful. CDR1 is SQVTM and CDR2 is ANQGSEA in the germline V gene. This CDR3 contains 12 residues. CDR3 coding DNA: TGCAGCGTTGAAAGCGCGGGTTACGAGCAGTACTTC. This encodes CSVESAGYEQYF.